The 23 T cell receptor beta chains below come from one sample, sequenced in a study of neoadjuvant nivolumab and ipilimumab in lung cancer. Data came from immunoSEQ multiplex PCR; TCRdb stores just in-frame clones and leaves some out. The table shows over 25,000 clones, with about 85% occurring only once. The source was peripheral blood, collected before neoadjuvant nivolumab, alone or with ipilimumab. The receptors come from an adult with non-small cell lung cancer.

This chain joins TRBV7-2 and TRBJ1-1; a weak D match, TRBD1 (6 bases). Germline V CDR1 and CDR2: SGHTA, FQGNSA. V dropped 0 bases and J dropped 3 bases, with 26 bases sitting between them. This CDR3 has 20 amino acids. The CDR3 loop reads CASSLAAGTSGPNLDTEAFF. The DNA of the CDR3 is TGTGCCAGCAGCTTAGCGGCCGGGACATCCGGGCCCAACTTAGACACTGAAGCTTTCTTT.

The CDR3 reads CASSLTSGGETQYF. The CDR3 DNA reads as TGCGCCAGCAGCCTGACTAGCGGCGGGGAGACCCAGTACTTC. The chain carries TRBV5-1 and TRBJ2-5, with TRBD2 matching 9 bases. V was pared by 4 bases and J by 5 bases, with 6 bases of the junction left unmatched. The CDR3 runs to 14 residues. CDR1 is SGHRS and CDR2 is YFSETQ in the germline V gene.

The chain employs TRBV18 and TRBJ2-7; 9 bases are a match to TRBD1. The V segment lost 5 bases and the J segment 6 bases; nucleotides outside the gene matches: 8. The CDR3 is 14 amino acids. Germline V gives CDR1 KGHSH, CDR2 LQKENI. The CDR3 sequence: CASSKTGQGVEQYF. In DNA form, the CDR3 reads TGTGCCAGCTCAAAGACGGGACAGGGAGTCGAGCAGTACTTC.

The V and J genes are TRBV28 and TRBJ2-7, with D perhaps matching TRBD1 (5 bases). V lost 4 bases and J lost 2, with 12 bases in between. CDR1 MDHEN and CDR2 SYDVKM come from the germline V gene. This CDR3 comprises 14 residues. CDR3 nucleotide sequence: TGTGCCAGCAGTTCGGACATAGTTCCCTACGAGCAGTACTTC. It translates to CASSSDIVPYEQYF.

This chain connects TRBV6-1 to TRBJ2-6; TRBD1 matches 8 bases. V lost 6 bases, J lost 6 bases, and 7 bases stayed unmatched. The CDR3 spans 15 residues. Germline V CDR1 and CDR2: MNHNS, SASEGT. This CDR3 reads CASSLGQAEANVLTF. In DNA form, the CDR3 reads TGTGCCAGCAGCTTGGGACAGGCAGAGGCCAACGTCCTGACTTTC.

The chain recombines TRBV4-1 with TRBJ2-2, with unresolved D. Germline V gene data show CDR1 as MGHRA and CDR2 as YSYEKL. This CDR3 spans 15 amino acids. The germline V and J ends were trimmed by 2 bases and 0 bases, with 7 bases remaining between them. CDR3 in DNA: TGCGCCAGCAGCCAATATCGGGCGAACACCGGGGAGCTGTTTTTT. It yields the protein CASSQYRANTGELFF.

This clone came up a few times. The chain carries TRBV4-2 and TRBJ2-2, with D possibly TRBD1 on 5 matching bases. With 1 base removed from V and 3 bases from J, the gap between germline ends came to 6 bases. This CDR3 region has 14 residues. CDR1 and CDR2 from the germline V gene are LGHNA and YNFKEQ. The CDR3 DNA is TGTGCCAGCAGCCAAGCACAGGACACCGGGGAGCTGTTTTTT. Protein product: CASSQAQDTGELFF.

The V gene is TRBV10-3, the J gene TRBJ1-4; the D gene is possibly TRBD1 (6 bases). V lost 10 bases and J 0 bases, leaving 15 bases between the germline ends. The CDR3 contains 15 residues. Germline CDR1 reads ENHRY; CDR2 reads SYGVKD. The CDR3 bases are TGTGCCACGACGGCGGGGGCCGCAACTAATGAAAAACTGTTTTTT. It is translated as CATTAGAATNEKLFF.

This chain joins TRBV7-2 and TRBJ2-7, with D tentatively TRBD1 or TRBD2 (7 bases each). This CDR3 comprises 15 residues. The germline V gene has CDR1 SGHTA and CDR2 FQGNSA. With 5 bases removed from V and 5 bases from J, the gap between germline ends came to 19 bases. The CDR3 DNA follows: TGTGCCAGCAGCCTCGAGACAGGGAGGGTCCACGAGCAGTACTTC. Translated, it gives CASSLETGRVHEQYF.

CDR3 sequence (DNA): TGTGCCAGCAGCCGGGACAGGGGCGAAGCTTTCTTT. Its translation is CASSRDRGEAFF. The chain has TRBV11-2 and TRBJ1-1; TRBD1 matches 10 bases. The J segment lost 8 bases and the V segment lost 5 bases, leaving 2 bases of the junction unmatched. CDR3 length: 12 residues. CDR1 SGHAT and CDR2 FQNNGV come from the germline V gene.

This clone was seen once. The chain is built from TRBV6-1 and TRBJ1-5, with D hard to call. CDR3 length: 14 amino acids. Germline V CDR1 and CDR2: MNHNS, SASEGT. Trimming stripped 1 base from V and 7 bases from J, with 11 bases between. The CDR3 spells CASSEVAPGQPQHF. Here the CDR3 DNA reads TGTGCCAGCAGTGAAGTGGCCCCTGGGCAGCCCCAGCATTTT.

This chain's CDR3 is CASSPRGDYGYTF. The DNA of the CDR3 is TGTGCCAGTAGTCCTCGGGGTGACTATGGCTACACCTTC. The rearrangement uses TRBV19 and TRBJ1-2; no firm D call. The CDR3 is 13 residues long. Deletions cut 5 bases from V and 3 bases from J, with 10 bases between. Germline V gene sequence: CDR1 LNHDA, CDR2 SQIVND (reference sequence).

The chain employs TRBV6-1 and TRBJ2-7, with D possibly TRBD1 on 5 matching bases. The CDR3 covers 14 residues. Germline V lookup: CDR1 MNHNS, CDR2 SASEGT. The ends were cut back, 6 bases at V and 4 bases at J, with 16 bases in the middle. CDR3 bases: TGTGCCAGCAGGGCGACGGCAGGGCCTTACGAGCAGTACTTC. The encoded protein is CASRATAGPYEQYF.

The gene calls are TRBV5-6 and TRBJ2-5; D gene ambiguous. Germline V gene data show CDR1 as SGHDT and CDR2 as YYEEEE. The CDR3 loop spans 14 amino acids. V was trimmed by 3 bases and J by 4 bases, leaving 13 bases between them. CDR3 residues: CASSSVRTGETQYF. CDR3 sequence (DNA): TGTGCCAGCAGCTCGGTACGGACGGGAGAGACCCAGTACTTC.

This chain joins TRBV6-4 and TRBJ2-2; D remains unclear. Trimming cost V 4 bases and J 2 bases, with 5 bases left between them. Germline CDR1 and CDR2: MRHNA and SNTAGT. CDR3 length: 13 amino acids. CDR3 sequence reads: CASSAENTGELFF. CDR3 DNA sequence: TGTGCCAGCAGTGCCGAAAACACCGGGGAGCTGTTTTTT.

The chain couples TRBV6-6 to TRBJ1-2; D remains unclear. This CDR3 region has 11 residues. CDR1 is MNHNY, CDR2 SVGAGI, per germline (reference sequence). The ends were cut back, 5 bases at V and 4 bases at J, with 5 bases in the middle. CDR3 in DNA: TGTGCCAGCAGTACCGCCTATGGCTACACCTTC. Translated: CASSTAYGYTF.

The chain combines TRBV5-6 with TRBJ1-1, with 8 bases fitting TRBD1. J was trimmed by 4 bases and V by 0 bases; bases with no gene match: 8. The CDR3 has 16 amino acids. Germline CDR1 and CDR2: SGHDT and YYEEEE. CDR3 in amino acids: CASSLGPGTGITEAFF. The DNA of the CDR3 is TGTGCCAGCAGCTTGGGCCCCGGGACAGGAATCACTGAAGCTTTCTTT.

The chain recombines TRBV6-5 with TRBJ2-7; 9 positions agree with TRBD1. Germline-derived CDR1 and CDR2 are MNHEY and SVGAGI. This CDR3 has 14 residues. V shed 1 base and J 6 bases; nucleotides not matched to a gene: 4. The CDR3 sequence: CASSYLQGAGEQYF. The CDR3 DNA reads TGTGCCAGCAGTTACTTACAGGGGGCGGGCGAGCAGTACTTC.

The chain carries TRBV9 and TRBJ2-7; 8 bases are shared with TRBD2. This CDR3 spans 15 amino acids. V dropped 0 bases and J dropped 0; count of bases not matched to a gene: 2. Germline CDR1 and CDR2: SGDLS and YYNGEE. Here the CDR3 reads CASSVDGTSSYEQYF. For the CDR3, the DNA is TGTGCCAGCAGCGTAGATGGGACTAGCTCCTACGAGCAGTACTTC.

In its sample, this clone was seen once. The gene calls are TRBV7-3 and TRBJ2-1, with TRBD2 matching over 15 bases. The germline gives CDR1 SGHTA, CDR2 FQGTGA. The CDR3 totals 18 residues. V dropped 5 bases and J dropped 2; count of bases not matched to a gene: 7. The CDR3 here is CASSPQRTSGGAYNEQFF. For the CDR3, the DNA is TGTGCCAGCAGCCCCCAAAGGACTAGCGGGGGGGCCTACAATGAGCAGTTCTTC.

The V and J genes are TRBV6-5 and TRBJ2-1; the match to TRBD2 covers 13 bases. V was clipped by 5 bases and J by 4 bases; unmatched bases: 2. The CDR3 is made up of 15 amino acids. Germline V lookup: CDR1 MNHEY, CDR2 SVGAGI. CDR3 nucleotide sequence: TGTGCCAGCAGTCCACTAGCGGGGGGGTACAATGAGCAGTTCTTC. This gives the protein CASSPLAGGYNEQFF.

J is TRBJ2-3 and V is TRBV27; D is perhaps TRBD1 (5 bases). Trimming cost V 7 bases and J 4 bases, with 18 bases left between them. The CDR3 has 15 amino acids. Germline CDR1 MNHEY, CDR2 SMNVEV (reference sequence). The CDR3 is CASTPSGRAADTQYF. CDR3 sequence (DNA): TGTGCCAGCACCCCCTCTGGCAGGGCGGCAGATACGCAGTATTTT.

The V and J genes are TRBV5-6 and TRBJ2-2; the match to TRBD1 covers 10 bases. Germline V gene lookup returns CDR1 SGHDT and CDR2 YYEEEE. With V trimmed by 4 bases and J by 7 bases, 19 bases remained unmatched. The CDR3 spans 19 residues. The CDR3 region is CASSHPLTGGAYKGGELFF. CDR3 bases: TGTGCCAGCAGCCATCCTCTGACAGGGGGCGCGTATAAAGGCGGGGAGCTGTTTTTT. The variable domain in full, completed from reference TRBV5-6 and TRBJ2-2, reads DAGVTQSPTHLIKTRGQQVTLRCSPKSGHDTVSWYQQALGQGPQFIFQYYEEEERQRGNFPDRFSGHQFPNYSSELNVNALLLGDSALYLCASSHPLTGGAYKGGELFFGEGSRLTVL.